These T cell receptor beta chains were read from a single sample in a study of blood T cell repertoires in COVID-19. Method: immunoSEQ multiplex PCR; TCRdb's copy keeps in-frame clones and lacks some. The table lists some 310,000 clones, around 87% of them singletons, with under 1.1% in the top ten. The specimen sequenced was peripheral blood. These receptors originate from a woman in her thirties or forties with COVID-19, enrolled during active disease. Both conserved end residues are part of each CDR3. The order of the fields is V gene, D gene, clone size, J gene, CDR3 DNA, CDR3 protein. The D gene is left open where the match is weak. Size tells how often a clone was seen (once, few, many) or the class of an expanded clone, and some rows leave it out.

v_gene: TRBV5-6
d_gene: .
abundance: .
j_gene: TRBJ1-2
CDR3nt: TGTGCCAGCAGCTTGGGGACAGAAGTCACCTTC
CDR3aa: CASSLGTEVTF

v_gene: TRBV6-5
d_gene: TRBD1
abundance: many
j_gene: TRBJ2-7
CDR3nt: TGTGCCAGCAGTTACCTCCCGGGACAGGGTAGCTACGAGCAGTACTTC
CDR3aa: CASSYLPGQGSYEQYF

v_gene: TRBV7-3
d_gene: TRBD2
abundance: .
j_gene: TRBJ2-1
CDR3nt: TGTGCCAGCAGCTTAATTTGGACGGGAGGTGTCAATGAGCAGTTCTTC
CDR3aa: CASSLIWTGGVNEQFF

v_gene: TRBV6-1
d_gene: .
abundance: .
j_gene: TRBJ2-7
CDR3nt: TGTGCCAGCAGTGAAGTGGCAGGGGCCTACGAGCAGTACTTC
CDR3aa: CASSEVAGAYEQYF

v_gene: TRBV2
d_gene: .
abundance: .
j_gene: TRBJ2-2
CDR3nt: TGTGCCAGCAGTGTAGGTTACAGGAACACCGGGGAGCTGTTTTTT
CDR3aa: CASSVGYRNTGELFF

v_gene: TRBV6-5
d_gene: TRBD1
abundance: .
j_gene: TRBJ2-7
CDR3nt: TGTGCCAGCAGTTCCCGGGACAGGGGATCCTACGAGCAGTACTTC
CDR3aa: CASSSRDRGSYEQYF

v_gene: TRBV27
d_gene: .
abundance: .
j_gene: TRBJ1-2
CDR3nt: TGTGCCAGCAGTTTATCCGACAGACGATCGGGCTACACCTTC
CDR3aa: CASSLSDRRSGYTF

v_gene: TRBV18
d_gene: TRBD1
abundance: .
j_gene: TRBJ1-6
CDR3nt: TGTGCCAGCTCGCGTGTGAATACAGGGGATTCACCCCTCCACTTT
CDR3aa: CASSRVNTGDSPLHF

v_gene: TRBV6-5
d_gene: .
abundance: .
j_gene: TRBJ1-5
CDR3nt: TGTGCCAGCTCCCCGGGGGGCGCATCTCAGCCCCAGCATTTT
CDR3aa: CASSPGGASQPQHF

v_gene: TRBV4-3
d_gene: .
abundance: .
j_gene: TRBJ1-2
CDR3nt: TGCGCCAGCAGCCAGGGGCTAGTGATCGGTGACGGCTACACCTTC
CDR3aa: CASSQGLVIGDGYTF

v_gene: TRBV6-5
d_gene: TRBD1
abundance: few
j_gene: TRBJ1-2
CDR3nt: TGTGCCAGCAGTACAGACAGGGGGAACTATGGCTACACCTTC
CDR3aa: CASSTDRGNYGYTF

v_gene: TRBV6-5
d_gene: TRBD2
abundance: once
j_gene: TRBJ2-7
CDR3nt: TGTGCCAGCAGTCCTATAGCGGGAGTGGCCTACGAGCAGTACTTC
CDR3aa: CASSPIAGVAYEQYF

v_gene: TRBV19
d_gene: .
abundance: .
j_gene: TRBJ1-4
CDR3nt: TGTGCCAGTAGCCGGGACATAAGTAATGAAAAACTGTTTTTT
CDR3aa: CASSRDISNEKLFF

v_gene: TRBV6-5
d_gene: TRBD1
abundance: .
j_gene: TRBJ2-1
CDR3nt: TGTGCCAGCACCTTAGACAGGGGGCGCAGTGAGCAGTTCTTC
CDR3aa: CASTLDRGRSEQFF

v_gene: TRBV7-8
d_gene: TRBD1
abundance: few
j_gene: TRBJ1-2
CDR3nt: TGTGCCAGCAGCTTAGCGTTCGACAGGGAAGACTATGGCTACACCTTC
CDR3aa: CASSLAFDREDYGYTF

v_gene: TRBV27
d_gene: .
abundance: .
j_gene: TRBJ1-2
CDR3nt: TGTGCCAGCAGCGCCGTGAGGGAAAACTATGGCTACACCTTC
CDR3aa: CASSAVRENYGYTF

v_gene: TRBV2
d_gene: .
abundance: .
j_gene: TRBJ1-6
CDR3nt: TGTGCCAGCAAAGGGGCCGCTAATAATTCACCCCTCCACTTT
CDR3aa: CASKGAANNSPLHF

v_gene: TRBV9
d_gene: .
abundance: .
j_gene: TRBJ1-6
CDR3nt: TGTGCCAGCAGCGTAGCTCGTGGACTGGCAAAGAATTCACCCCTCCACTTT
CDR3aa: CASSVARGLAKNSPLHF

v_gene: TRBV28
d_gene: TRBD1
abundance: .
j_gene: TRBJ1-2
CDR3nt: TGTGCCAGCAGTTTAACGGACAGGCACTATGGCTACACCTTC
CDR3aa: CASSLTDRHYGYTF

v_gene: TRBV3-1/TRBV3-2
d_gene: TRBD2
abundance: .
j_gene: TRBJ2-7
CDR3nt: TGTGCCAGCAGCCAACTTGGGCTAGCGGGGGGCTACGAGCAGTACTTC
CDR3aa: CASSQLGLAGGYEQYF

v_gene: TRBV5-1
d_gene: .
abundance: .
j_gene: TRBJ1-4
CDR3nt: TGCGCCAGCAGCCTCCGGGACATCGCAACTAATGAAAAACTGTTTTTT
CDR3aa: CASSLRDIATNEKLFF

v_gene: TRBV28
d_gene: TRBD1
abundance: .
j_gene: TRBJ2-7
CDR3nt: TGTGCCAGCAGTGCCCCCGGGACAGAGACCTACGAGCAGTACTTC
CDR3aa: CASSAPGTETYEQYF

v_gene: TRBV6-4
d_gene: .
abundance: .
j_gene: TRBJ1-4
CDR3nt: TGTGCCAGCAGTGAAGGTTGCCTGGCTAGTGAAAAACTGTTTTTT
CDR3aa: CASSEGCLASEKLFF

v_gene: TRBV6-2/TRBV6-3
d_gene: .
abundance: .
j_gene: TRBJ2-1
CDR3nt: TGTGCCAGCAGTCCCCCAGGTTTGCTGATATGGGAGCAGTTCTTC
CDR3aa: CASSPPGLLIWEQFF

v_gene: TRBV28
d_gene: TRBD1
abundance: .
j_gene: TRBJ1-4
CDR3nt: TGTGCCAGCAGCCTTCGACAGGGCAAACTGTTTTTT
CDR3aa: CASSLRQGKLFF

v_gene: TRBV29-1
d_gene: TRBD2
abundance: .
j_gene: TRBJ2-1
CDR3nt: TGCAGCGTTGATATAGCGGGAGCCTACAATGAGCAGTTCTTC
CDR3aa: CSVDIAGAYNEQFF

v_gene: TRBV6-5
d_gene: .
abundance: .
j_gene: TRBJ1-1
CDR3nt: TGTGCCAGCAGTTACCCCGGCGGGAACACTGAAGCTTTCTTT
CDR3aa: CASSYPGGNTEAFF

v_gene: TRBV7-4
d_gene: .
abundance: .
j_gene: TRBJ1-5
CDR3nt: TGTGCCAGCCTTAAAGTGGGGCCTTATAGCAATCAGCCCCAGCATTTT
CDR3aa: CASLKVGPYSNQPQHF

v_gene: TRBV19
d_gene: TRBD2
abundance: .
j_gene: TRBJ2-1
CDR3nt: TGTGCCAGTAGACCAGCGGGAGCCTACAATGAGCAGTTCTTC
CDR3aa: CASRPAGAYNEQFF

v_gene: TRBV28
d_gene: .
abundance: once
j_gene: TRBJ1-2
CDR3nt: TGTGCCAGCAGAGACAGCGGGCCGGTCTATGGCTACACCTTC
CDR3aa: CASRDSGPVYGYTF

v_gene: TRBV6-5
d_gene: TRBD1
abundance: .
j_gene: TRBJ1-5
CDR3nt: TGTGCCAGCATCGGGACAGGGGTAGGAAATCAGCCCCAGCATTTT
CDR3aa: CASIGTGVGNQPQHF

v_gene: TRBV6-5
d_gene: TRBD1
abundance: .
j_gene: TRBJ1-2
CDR3nt: TGTGCCAGCACCAGGGACAGGGGTGGCTACACCTTC
CDR3aa: CASTRDRGGYTF

v_gene: TRBV5-1
d_gene: TRBD1
abundance: .
j_gene: TRBJ1-2
CDR3nt: TGCGCCAGCAGCGCGAACAGGGGCATTAACTATGGCTACACCTTC
CDR3aa: CASSANRGINYGYTF

v_gene: TRBV10-1
d_gene: .
abundance: .
j_gene: TRBJ2-5
CDR3nt: TGCGCCAGCCGAGGGGACACCTTCCAAGAGACCCAGTACTTC
CDR3aa: CASRGDTFQETQYF

v_gene: TRBV19
d_gene: TRBD1
abundance: .
j_gene: TRBJ2-7
CDR3nt: TGTGCCAGTAGTATCTATCCAGGGACAGGGGTCCCCTACGAGCAGTACTTC
CDR3aa: CASSIYPGTGVPYEQYF

v_gene: TRBV5-5
d_gene: TRBD1
abundance: .
j_gene: TRBJ2-5
CDR3nt: TGTGCCAGCAGCTTATCAGGGGGGACCCAGTACTTC
CDR3aa: CASSLSGGTQYF

v_gene: TRBV6-2/TRBV6-3
d_gene: TRBD1
abundance: .
j_gene: TRBJ2-3
CDR3nt: TGTGCCAGCAGTTATAGCCGGACAGGGGGCGGGACAGATACGCAGTATTTT
CDR3aa: CASSYSRTGGGTDTQYF

v_gene: TRBV2
d_gene: .
abundance: .
j_gene: TRBJ1-1
CDR3nt: TGTGCCAGCAGTGGTTCCGGGACATTCACGACTTTCTTT
CDR3aa: CASSGSGTFTTFF

v_gene: TRBV29-1
d_gene: .
abundance: .
j_gene: TRBJ1-1
CDR3nt: TGCAGCGTCTCCCACACTCAGGACACTGAAGCTTTCTTT
CDR3aa: CSVSHTQDTEAFF

v_gene: TRBV27
d_gene: .
abundance: .
j_gene: TRBJ2-3
CDR3nt: TGTGCCAGCGACCTCGGGAGAGCGCAGTATTTT
CDR3aa: CASDLGRAQYF

v_gene: TRBV6-6
d_gene: .
abundance: .
j_gene: TRBJ1-5
CDR3nt: TGTGCCAGCAGTCACTCCAGGGTCGGCCAGCCCCAGCATTTT
CDR3aa: CASSHSRVGQPQHF

v_gene: TRBV5-1
d_gene: .
abundance: .
j_gene: TRBJ1-2
CDR3nt: TGCGCCAGCAGCTCGACAGTACTTTATGGCTACACCTTC
CDR3aa: CASSSTVLYGYTF

v_gene: TRBV19
d_gene: TRBD1
abundance: .
j_gene: TRBJ2-7
CDR3nt: TGTGCCAGTAGGGTCCTGCCCAGGGGGCTCGGCGAGCAGTACTTC
CDR3aa: CASRVLPRGLGEQYF

v_gene: TRBV5-6
d_gene: .
abundance: .
j_gene: TRBJ1-2
CDR3nt: TGTGCCAGCAGCTTGCCGGTGGCTAACTATGGCTACACCTTC
CDR3aa: CASSLPVANYGYTF

v_gene: TRBV7-2
d_gene: .
abundance: .
j_gene: TRBJ1-2
CDR3nt: TGTGCCAGCAGCTTTACAGTTAACTATGGCTACACCTTC
CDR3aa: CASSFTVNYGYTF

v_gene: TRBV18
d_gene: .
abundance: .
j_gene: TRBJ1-2
CDR3nt: TGTGCCAGCTCACTACTCACGGGGGTGGACTATGGCTACACCTTC
CDR3aa: CASSLLTGVDYGYTF

v_gene: TRBV9
d_gene: .
abundance: .
j_gene: TRBJ1-1
CDR3nt: TGTGCCAGCAGCGTAGAGGCAGGGTTCACTGAAGCTTTCTTT
CDR3aa: CASSVEAGFTEAFF

v_gene: TRBV4-1
d_gene: .
abundance: .
j_gene: TRBJ1-5
CDR3nt: TGCGCCAGCAGCCAAGAGTCTGGGGGGAATCAGCCCCAGCATTTT
CDR3aa: CASSQESGGNQPQHF

v_gene: TRBV2
d_gene: TRBD1
abundance: .
j_gene: TRBJ2-6
CDR3nt: TGTGCCAGCAGCCCCCAGGGGGCCGGGGCCAACGTCCTGACTTTC
CDR3aa: CASSPQGAGANVLTF

v_gene: TRBV30
d_gene: TRBD2
abundance: .
j_gene: TRBJ2-3
CDR3nt: TGTGCCTGGAGGCGGGAGGGCCGGCGGGATACGCAGTATTTT
CDR3aa: CAWRREGRRDTQYF

v_gene: TRBV5-4
d_gene: TRBD2
abundance: .
j_gene: TRBJ2-7
CDR3nt: TGTGCCAGCAGCTTGGGACTAGCGGGGGGGGCCTACGAGCAGTACTTC
CDR3aa: CASSLGLAGGAYEQYF

v_gene: TRBV2
d_gene: TRBD1
abundance: .
j_gene: TRBJ2-7
CDR3nt: TGTGCCAGCTGGGACAGGGCCCACGAGCAGTACTTC
CDR3aa: CASWDRAHEQYF

v_gene: TRBV2
d_gene: .
abundance: .
j_gene: TRBJ1-4
CDR3nt: TGTGCCAGCAGTGAAGAGGTGGCCGGGGAACTGTTTTTT
CDR3aa: CASSEEVAGELFF

v_gene: TRBV11-2
d_gene: .
abundance: .
j_gene: TRBJ2-5
CDR3nt: TGTGCCAGCAGCTCAGGAGAGACCCAGTACTTC
CDR3aa: CASSSGETQYF

v_gene: TRBV9
d_gene: .
abundance: .
j_gene: TRBJ2-7
CDR3nt: TGTGCCAGCAGCGTAGGAGGAAGGAACTACGAGCAGTACTTC
CDR3aa: CASSVGGRNYEQYF

v_gene: TRBV30
d_gene: .
abundance: .
j_gene: TRBJ1-4
CDR3nt: TGTGCCTGGAGTGGGTCAGGGCCTGAAAAACTGTTTTTT
CDR3aa: CAWSGSGPEKLFF

v_gene: TRBV7-9
d_gene: .
abundance: .
j_gene: TRBJ2-5
CDR3nt: TGTGCCAGCAGCTTAGAGGGGGACCCCACAGAGACCCAGTACTTC
CDR3aa: CASSLEGDPTETQYF

v_gene: TRBV18
d_gene: .
abundance: .
j_gene: TRBJ1-1
CDR3nt: TGTGCCAGCTCACCCAAACAGGCTAAGAACACTGAAGCTTTCTTT
CDR3aa: CASSPKQAKNTEAFF